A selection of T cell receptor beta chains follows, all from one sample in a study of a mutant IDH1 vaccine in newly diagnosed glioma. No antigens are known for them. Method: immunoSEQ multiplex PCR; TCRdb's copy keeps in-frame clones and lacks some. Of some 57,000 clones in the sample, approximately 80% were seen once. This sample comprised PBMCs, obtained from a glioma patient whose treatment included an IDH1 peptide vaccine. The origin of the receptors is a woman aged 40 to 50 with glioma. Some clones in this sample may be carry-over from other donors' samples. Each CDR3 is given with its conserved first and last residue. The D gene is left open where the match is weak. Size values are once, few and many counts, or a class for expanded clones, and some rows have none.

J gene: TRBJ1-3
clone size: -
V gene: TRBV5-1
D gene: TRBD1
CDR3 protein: CASSGTGGMAGNTIYF

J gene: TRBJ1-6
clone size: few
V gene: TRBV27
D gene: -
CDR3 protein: CASPGGRENSPLHF

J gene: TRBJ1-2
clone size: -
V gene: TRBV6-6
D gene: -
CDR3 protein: CASSYATGTIDGYTF

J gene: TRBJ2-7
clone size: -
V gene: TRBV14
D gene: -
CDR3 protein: CASSPYTVLGYEQYF

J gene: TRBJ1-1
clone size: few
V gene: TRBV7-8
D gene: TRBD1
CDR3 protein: CASSFTGVGNTEAFF

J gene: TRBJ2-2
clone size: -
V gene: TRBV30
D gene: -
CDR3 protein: CAWSVQGRPGELFF

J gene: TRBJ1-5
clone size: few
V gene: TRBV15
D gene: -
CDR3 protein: CATSRDRNSNQPQHF

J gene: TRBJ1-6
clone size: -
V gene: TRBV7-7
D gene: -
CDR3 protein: CASSLARQGSSPLHF

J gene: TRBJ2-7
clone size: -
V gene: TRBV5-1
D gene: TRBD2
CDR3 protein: CASSSSGGAFYEQYF

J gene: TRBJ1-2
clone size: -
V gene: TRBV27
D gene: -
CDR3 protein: CASSPWEGSSYGYTF

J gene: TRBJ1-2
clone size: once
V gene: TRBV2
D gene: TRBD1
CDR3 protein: CASSGQGAHYGYTF

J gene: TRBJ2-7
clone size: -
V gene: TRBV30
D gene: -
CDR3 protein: CAWSVLEGPYEQYF

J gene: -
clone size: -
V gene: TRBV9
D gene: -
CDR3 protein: CASNSTTRDSYEQYF

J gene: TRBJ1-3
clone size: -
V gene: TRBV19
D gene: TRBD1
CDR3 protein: CASSKGQPNPGNTIYF

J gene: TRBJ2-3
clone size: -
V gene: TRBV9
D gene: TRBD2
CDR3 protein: CASSAELAGGKDTQYF

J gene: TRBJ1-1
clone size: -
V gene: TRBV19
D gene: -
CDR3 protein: CASIDGTGNTEAFF

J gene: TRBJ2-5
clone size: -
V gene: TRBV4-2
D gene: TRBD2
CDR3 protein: CASSFSGAQETQYF

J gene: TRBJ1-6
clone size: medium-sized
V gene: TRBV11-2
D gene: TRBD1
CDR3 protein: CASSLGQGNSPLHF

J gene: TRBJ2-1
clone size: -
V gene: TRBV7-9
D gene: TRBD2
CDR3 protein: CASSLVAGGGEQFF

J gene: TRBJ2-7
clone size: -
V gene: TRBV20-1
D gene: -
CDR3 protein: CSASLLYEQYF

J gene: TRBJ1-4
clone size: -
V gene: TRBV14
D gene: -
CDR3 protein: CASRGMGNEKLFF

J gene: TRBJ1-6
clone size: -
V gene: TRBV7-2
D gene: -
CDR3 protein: CASKPREGPNSPLHF

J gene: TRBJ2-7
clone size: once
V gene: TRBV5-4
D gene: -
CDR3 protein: CASSTKDAYEQYF

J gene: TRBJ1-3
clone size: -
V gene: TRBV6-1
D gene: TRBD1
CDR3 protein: CASSVSQGALGNTIYF

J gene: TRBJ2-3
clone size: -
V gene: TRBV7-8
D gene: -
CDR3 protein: CASAATLATDTQYF